Below are 21 T cell receptor beta chains sequenced from a single sample in a study of blood T cell repertoires in COVID-19. Clones were read by immunoSEQ multiplex PCR, and TCRdb kept only the in-frame ones, dropping some. Of 200,000 to 250,000 clones listed, around nine tenths were seen once; the top ten hold roughly 2.5%. Specimen: peripheral blood. These receptors came from a woman aged 55-70 years with acute or convalescent COVID-19.

This rearrangement joins TRBV5-8 to TRBJ1-2; D is possibly TRBD1 (6 bases). V shed 3 bases and J shed 3 bases, with 15 bases lying between them. The CDR3 loop spans 15 amino acids. Germline V lookup: CDR1 SGHTS, CDR2 YDEGEE. Here the CDR3 DNA reads TGTGCCAGCAGCTCCGGAGGCAGGGGCGACTATGGCTACACCTTC. Amino acid sequence: CASSSGGRGDYGYTF.

The chain carries TRBV14 and TRBJ2-7; TRBD1 matches 9 bases. CDR3 length: 15 amino acids. Per the germline V gene, CDR1 is SGHDN and CDR2 is FVKESK. Unmatched junction bases numbered 6, after V lost 4 bases and J lost 2 bases. The CDR3 nucleotides read TGTGCCAGCAGCCTCGGGACAGGGTTCCCCTACGAGCAGTACTTC. Its protein product is CASSLGTGFPYEQYF. Supplemented by reference TRBV14 and TRBJ2-7, the full variable domain reads EAGVTQFPSHSVIEKGQTVTLRCDPISGHDNLYWYRRVMGKEIKFLLHFVKESKQDESGMPNNRFLAERTGGTYSTLKVQPAELEDSGVYFCASSLGTGFPYEQYFGPGTRLTVT.

The genes are TRBV5-1 and TRBJ1-3, with 8 bases fitting TRBD1. The CDR3 consists of 15 residues. V shed 3 bases, J shed 3 bases, and the junction held 5 bases outside the gene matches. Germline V gene lookup returns CDR1 SGHRS and CDR2 YFSETQ. The CDR3, as DNA: TGCGCCAGCAGCTGGGACAGGCAGGGTGGAAACACCATATATTTT. Amino acids: CASSWDRQGGNTIYF.

V is TRBV11-2 and J is TRBJ1-5; D call uncertain. Germline CDR1 reads SGHAT; CDR2 reads FQNNGV. Trimming pared 1 base from V and 3 bases from J, leaving 10 bases between. The CDR3 extends over 15 amino acids. CDR3: CASSLVSGSNQPQHF. DNA of the CDR3: TGTGCCAGCAGCTTAGTGTCCGGGTCCAATCAGCCCCAGCATTTT.

The chain employs TRBV7-2 and TRBJ2-2, with D possibly TRBD2 on 6 matching bases. This CDR3 has 19 amino acids. V lost 1 base and J 1 base, leaving 19 bases between the germline ends. Germline lookup yields CDR1 SGHTA and CDR2 FQGNSA. CDR3 DNA: TGTGCCAGCAGCTTAGTATCAAGACTAGTGGGGATGAACACCGGGGAGCTGTTTTTT. Translated: CASSLVSRLVGMNTGELFF.

This sequence joins TRBV28 and TRBJ2-7; D might be TRBD2 (5 bases). CDR3 length equals 14 residues. Germline CDR1 and CDR2: MDHEN and SYDVKM. With 3 bases removed from V and 7 bases from J, the gap between germline ends came to 16 bases. The CDR3 DNA follows: TGTGCCAGCAGTTTTACGGGGAGAGCACGGGAGCAGTACTTC. This codes for CASSFTGRAREQYF.

The CDR3 loop reads CASSYSSVTEAFF. CDR3 nucleotide sequence: TGTGCCAGCAGTTACTCGTCAGTAACTGAAGCTTTCTTT. The chain recombines TRBV6-5 with TRBJ1-1; D uncertain. Germline lookup yields CDR1 MNHEY and CDR2 SVGAGI. The V end was cut by 0 bases, the J end by 5 bases, with 7 bases between. This CDR3 region has 13 residues.

This clone was counted a few times. V gene TRBV30 combines with J gene TRBJ2-7; 9 bases map to TRBD1. The germline gives CDR1 GTSNPN, CDR2 SVGIG (reference sequence). The CDR3 consists of 14 residues. Trimming took 2 bases from V and 2 from J; bases not matched to a gene: 4. CDR3 residues: CAWSTRQGAYEQYF. CDR3 bases: TGTGCCTGGAGTACTCGACAGGGGGCCTACGAGCAGTACTTC.

The chain carries TRBV19 and TRBJ2-1, with 11 bases matching TRBD1. With V trimmed by 7 bases and J by 6 bases, 11 bases remained unmatched. Germline CDR1 is LNHDA and CDR2 is SQIVND (reference sequence). This CDR3 has 16 residues. Here the CDR3 DNA reads TGTGCCAGTACTAGAACCGGGACAGGGGGTGGCAATGAGCAGTTCTTC. Protein sequence: CASTRTGTGGGNEQFF.

V is TRBV6-5 and J is TRBJ1-1; D gene unclear. This CDR3 region has 16 residues. Germline V gene data show CDR1 as MNHEY and CDR2 as SVGAGI. V dropped 0 bases and J dropped 4 bases, with 15 bases sitting between them. The CDR3 here is CASSYSMPGGPTEAFF. DNA for the CDR3: TGTGCCAGCAGTTACTCGATGCCCGGCGGGCCCACTGAAGCTTTCTTT.

The chain links TRBV24-1 to TRBJ2-1; 7 bases are shared with TRBD2. Germline lookup yields CDR1 KGHDR and CDR2 SFDVKD. This CDR3 has 15 amino acids. V was pared by 2 bases and J by 8 bases, with 8 bases of the junction left unmatched. In DNA form, the CDR3 reads TGTGCCACCAGTGATTATGGCGGGAGAACCGATGAGCAGTTCTTC. Amino acids: CATSDYGGRTDEQFF.

The chain has TRBV6-5 and TRBJ1-2; TRBD1 matches 9 bases. Germline loops: CDR1 MNHEY, CDR2 SVGAGI. Trimming removed 4 bases from V and 3 bases from J; junction bases left unmatched: 6. The CDR3 runs 15 residues. CDR3 coding DNA: TGTGCCAGCAGTTTACGACAGGGGGGGGACTATGGCTACACCTTC. Its protein is CASSLRQGGDYGYTF.

For this clone: The sample contains more than one DNA sequence encoding this CDR3. This chain uses TRBV5-4 with TRBJ2-7; the match to TRBD1 covers 10 bases. The CDR3 loop spans 15 amino acids. V gave up 0 bases and J gave up 4 bases; unmatched junction bases: 4. Per germline, CDR1 SGHNT and CDR2 YYREEE (reference sequence). CDR3 region: CASSLGGQGPYEQYF. CDR3 nucleotide sequence: TGTGCCAGCAGCTTGGGGGGACAGGGGCCTTACGAGCAGTACTTC. The full variable domain, its missing parts supplied by reference TRBV5-4 and TRBJ2-7, is ETGVTQSPTHLIKTRGQQVTLRCSSQSGHNTVSWYQQALGQGPQFIFQYYREEENGRGNFPPRFSGLQFPNYSSELNVNALELDDSALYLCASSLGGQGPYEQYFGPGTRLTVT.

This chain links TRBV30 with TRBJ1-5; no firm D call. The CDR3 extends over 13 amino acids. Germline CDR1 and CDR2: GTSNPN and SVGIG (reference sequence). Deletions cut 1 base from V and 6 bases from J, with 10 bases between. The CDR3 DNA reads TGTGCCTGGAGTGCGGGGTTGGGTCAGCCCCAGCATTTT. This codes for CAWSAGLGQPQHF.

The chain carries TRBV30 and TRBJ1-5; D is ambiguous. The length of the CDR3 is 13 residues. Germline assignment: CDR1 GTSNPN and CDR2 SVGIG (reference sequence). V was cut by 3 bases and J by 4 bases, with 10 bases left in between. The CDR3 region has the DNA TGTGCCTGGAGCCAAACGGGGAATCAGCCCCAGCATTTT. It specifies CAWSQTGNQPQHF.

This chain connects TRBV11-2 to TRBJ1-1, with D hard to call. Per the germline V gene, CDR1 is SGHAT and CDR2 is FQNNGV. The CDR3 contains 15 residues. The V gene lost 1 base and the J gene lost 4 bases, with 13 bases spanning the gap. In nucleotides, the CDR3 is TGTGCCAGCAGCTTAGTAGGAGGGTACGGCACTGAAGCTTTCTTT. Amino acids: CASSLVGGYGTEAFF.

V gene TRBV13 combines with J gene TRBJ1-1, with a weak D call TRBD1 (5 bases). The V end was cut by 1 base, the J end by 2 bases, with 8 bases between. Per the germline V gene, CDR1 is PRHDT and CDR2 is FYEKMQ (reference sequence). The CDR3 length is 14 residues. The CDR3 protein is CASSLAGTNTEAFF. The CDR3 DNA sequence: TGTGCCAGCAGCTTAGCAGGGACTAACACTGAAGCTTTCTTT.

V and J are TRBV9 and TRBJ2-2; 9 bases are shared with TRBD1. V lost 4 bases, J lost 7 bases, and 17 bases stayed unmatched. CDR3 length: 18 residues. Germline V gives CDR1 SGDLS, CDR2 YYNGEE. This chain's CDR3 is CASSTRTGAFTTIGELFF. In DNA form, the CDR3 reads TGTGCCAGCAGCACAAGGACAGGGGCGTTCACCACCATCGGGGAGCTGTTTTTT.

The V call is TRBV5-1, the J call TRBJ1-5; 7 bases are a match to TRBD1. Losses at the gene ends were 4 bases for V and 1 base for J; bases not matched to a gene: 5. Germline CDR1 SGHRS, CDR2 YFSETQ. The CDR3 is made up of 15 amino acids. CDR3 sequence reads: CASSEDRTSNQPQHF. DNA for the CDR3: TGCGCCAGCAGCGAGGACAGGACGAGCAATCAGCCCCAGCATTTT.

This rearrangement joins TRBV4-1 to TRBJ1-6; 12 nucleotides agree with TRBD1. Germline V gives CDR1 MGHRA, CDR2 YSYEKL. The CDR3 runs to 20 residues. Germline trimming cut 0 bases from V and 10 bases from J; bases unmatched to any gene: 16. CDR3 amino acids: CASSQDFRLGQGAFRSPLHF. For the CDR3, the DNA is TGCGCCAGCAGCCAAGACTTTCGTTTGGGACAGGGGGCTTTTAGGTCACCCCTCCACTTT.

This clone occurred a few times. The chain has TRBV2 and TRBJ1-3, with no clear D. This CDR3 region has 14 residues. V gave up 4 bases and J gave up 1 base, with 8 bases separating them. Germline V gives CDR1 SNHLY, CDR2 FYNNEI. CDR3 sequence (DNA): TGTGCCAGCAGTGCCAAGAGATCTGGAAACACCATATATTTT. It specifies CASSAKRSGNTIYF.